This entry lists 23 T cell receptor beta chains sequenced from one sample in a study of shared clonotypes between healthy human individuals. TCRdb keeps only in-frame clones here, not all; method: immunoSEQ multiplex PCR. In the table there are millions of clones, about 95% of which are singletons. Sequencing was carried out using naive CD4+ T cells sorted from blood. Subset: CD45RA+ positively selected. The receptor source for this set is a man younger than 35 in good health.

The sample holds a few counts of this clone. The CDR3 DNA sequence: TGTGCCAGTAGTATTATTGCAGGGCCTAATTCACCCCTCCACTTT. It translates to CASSIIAGPNSPLHF. V gene TRBV19 combines with J gene TRBJ1-6; D is possibly TRBD1 (5 bases). Per germline, CDR1 LNHDA and CDR2 SQIVND (reference sequence). This CDR3 contains 15 residues. Deletions cut 3 bases from V and 6 bases from J, with 12 bases between.

The chain joins TRBV9 to TRBJ2-6, with D possibly TRBD2 on 6 matching bases. CDR3 length equals 15 residues. Germline assignment: CDR1 SGDLS and CDR2 YYNGEE. V lost 3 bases and J 11 bases, leaving 18 bases between the germline ends. CDR3 nucleotide sequence: TGTGCCAGCAGCGGCGGGACGCGATTAACTTACGTCCTGACTTTC. Translated, it gives CASSGGTRLTYVLTF.

With regard to this clone: The same CDR3 also results from other DNA sequences found in this sample. This sequence joins TRBV18 and TRBJ2-2; the match to TRBD1 covers 7 bases. CDR3 length: 15 amino acids. After removal of 3 bases from V and 4 bases from J, the junction contained 5 bases not matched to a gene. Germline lookup yields CDR1 KGHSH and CDR2 LQKENI. The CDR3 coding sequence is TGTGCCAGCTCACCCGGACAGGAGCTCACCGGGGAGCTGTTTTTT. It encodes CASSPGQELTGELFF. Full variable domain (missing parts from reference TRBV18 and TRBJ2-2): NAGVMQNPRHLVRRRGQEARLRCSPMKGHSHVYWYRQLPEEGLKFMVYLQKENIIDESGMPKERFSAEFPKEGPSILRIQQVVRGDSAAYFCASSPGQELTGELFFGEGSRLTVL.

CDR3 DNA sequence: TGTGCCAGCAGCGAGCAAACAGATACGCAGTATTTT. It specifies CASSEQTDTQYF. The chain recombines TRBV9 with TRBJ2-3; no clear D. The CDR3 loop spans 12 amino acids. The germline V gene has CDR1 SGDLS and CDR2 YYNGEE. V shed 3 bases and J shed 3 bases, with 5 bases lying between them.

The V and J genes are TRBV10-3 and TRBJ1-5; D possibly corresponds to TRBD1 (5 bases). The CDR3 spans 13 residues. Germline assignment: CDR1 ENHRY and CDR2 SYGVKD. Deletions cut 2 bases from V and 11 bases from J, with 13 bases between. As DNA, the CDR3 is TGTGCCATCAGTGAGGCGGACGGGGGTTCCCAGCATTTT. Protein: CAISEADGGSQHF.

As to this clone: Other DNA sequences in this sample translate to the same CDR3. CDR3 nucleotide sequence: TGCGCCAGCAGCTTGGAGGGGGCGCGCTACGAGCAGTACTTC. This translates into CASSLEGARYEQYF. The V and J genes are TRBV5-1 and TRBJ2-7, with TRBD1 matching over 7 bases. CDR1 and CDR2 (germline): SGHRS, YFSETQ. With V trimmed by 0 bases and J by 3 bases, 3 bases remained unmatched. CDR3 size: 14 residues.

The chain links TRBV19 to TRBJ1-2; 9 nucleotides agree with TRBD1. The germline V gene encodes CDR1 LNHDA and CDR2 SQIVND (reference sequence). The CDR3 consists of 12 residues. The V segment lost 8 bases and the J segment 5 bases; nucleotides outside the gene matches: 3. The CDR3 reads CASLGTGYGYTF. The CDR3 DNA reads TGTGCCAGTCTCGGGACAGGGTATGGCTACACCTTC.

The genes are TRBV25-1 and TRBJ2-1; 12 bases map to TRBD2. CDR1 is MGHDK, CDR2 SYGVNS, per germline. Trimming removed 6 bases from V and 10 bases from J; junction bases left unmatched: 10. This CDR3 has 15 amino acids. The chain's CDR3 is CASRSASGRVQEQFF. The CDR3 nucleotides read TGTGCCAGCAGATCTGCTAGCGGGAGGGTCCAAGAGCAGTTCTTC.

V gene TRBV27 combines with J gene TRBJ2-1; possible D gene TRBD2, 6 bases. The CDR3 runs 15 residues. Germline CDR1 reads MNHEY; CDR2 reads SMNVEV (reference sequence). Trimming shortened V by 7 bases and J by 3 bases, and 16 bases separated the two germline ends. The chain's CDR3 is CASTFGQGGYNEQFF. CDR3 in DNA: TGTGCCAGCACTTTTGGCCAGGGAGGCTACAATGAGCAGTTCTTC.

This chain uses TRBV14 with TRBJ2-7; D is undetermined. The germline gives CDR1 SGHDN, CDR2 FVKESK. This CDR3 has 16 amino acids. With 1 base removed from V and 3 bases from J, the gap between germline ends came to 16 bases. Written as DNA, the CDR3 is TGTGCCAGCAGCCAAGGTCCGAATACGAGAAACTACGAGCAGTACTTC. It yields the protein CASSQGPNTRNYEQYF.

Regarding this clone: At the DNA level, this CDR3 is encoded by other sequences in the same sample as well. J is TRBJ1-5 and V is TRBV18; D is unclear. Trimming removed 2 bases from V and 0 bases from J, with 5 bases in between. The CDR3 has 14 amino acids. CDR1 and CDR2 from the germline V gene are KGHSH and LQKENI. CDR3 in amino acids: CASSPTDSNQPQHF. CDR3 in DNA: TGTGCCAGCTCACCAACAGATAGCAATCAGCCCCAGCATTTT.

This rearrangement joins TRBV18 to TRBJ2-7; 8 bases fit TRBD2. V dropped 3 bases and J dropped 3; count of bases not matched to a gene: 4. This CDR3 has 14 amino acids. Germline V lookup: CDR1 KGHSH, CDR2 LQKENI. CDR3 amino acids: CASSPSGGNYEQYF. CDR3 in DNA: TGTGCCAGCTCACCGTCGGGAGGGAACTACGAGCAGTACTTC.

This chain links TRBV4-1 with TRBJ2-7; D might be TRBD1 (5 bases). Per the germline V gene, CDR1 is MGHRA and CDR2 is YSYEKL. The length of the CDR3 is 15 residues. V lost 2 bases to trimming and J lost 3 bases, with 14 bases between them. The CDR3: CASSQTSGHHYEQYF. CDR3 DNA: TGCGCCAGCAGCCAAACGTCAGGGCACCACTACGAGCAGTACTTC.

The chain couples TRBV19 to TRBJ2-5; 7 bases line up with TRBD1. There are 14 residues in the CDR3. The V gene end was trimmed by 5 bases and the J gene end by 4 bases; junction bases not matched to a gene: 7. The germline CDR1 and CDR2 sequences are LNHDA and SQIVND (reference sequence). The CDR3, as DNA: TGTGCCAGTAGTGCCGACAGGGCCGGAGAGACCCAGTACTTC. Amino acids: CASSADRAGETQYF.

The chain links TRBV6-1 to TRBJ1-5, with a weak D call TRBD1 (6 bases). The CDR3 spans 13 residues. CDR1 is MNHNS, CDR2 SASEGT, per germline. Trimming removed 6 bases from V and 5 bases from J, with 11 bases in between. CDR3 sequence: CASRRDTYQPQHF. In DNA form, the CDR3 reads TGTGCCAGCAGGCGGGACACCTATCAGCCCCAGCATTTT.

The CDR3 coding sequence is TGCGCCAGCAGCGCCCCGGTGACAGGGCTCGGGGCCAACGTCCTGACTTTC. Translated: CASSAPVTGLGANVLTF. The rearrangement joins TRBV5-1 to TRBJ2-6, with 7 bases identical to TRBD1. Germline V gives CDR1 SGHRS, CDR2 YFSETQ. The ends lost 4 bases at V and 4 bases at J; junction bases unmatched: 11. The CDR3 runs 17 residues. The complete variable domain, with remaining parts taken from reference TRBV5-1 and TRBJ2-6, reads KAGVTQTPRYLIKTRGQQVTLSCSPISGHRSVSWYQQTPGQGLQFLFEYFSETQRNKGNFPGRFSGRQFSNSRSEMNVSTLELGDSALYLCASSAPVTGLGANVLTFGAGSRLTVL.

The chain has TRBV28 and TRBJ2-1, with D possibly TRBD1 on 8 matching bases. Germline V gene lookup returns CDR1 MDHEN and CDR2 SYDVKM. V was pared by 6 bases and J by 7 bases, with 19 bases between. The CDR3 contains 15 residues. The CDR3 coding sequence is TGTGCCAGCAGATACAGGGGGGGGATCGCAAATGAGCAGTTCTTC. Its protein product is CASRYRGGIANEQFF.

This chain links TRBV6-6 with TRBJ1-2; D unclear. CDR1 and CDR2 from the germline V gene are MNHNY and SVGAGI (reference sequence). CDR3 length: 11 residues. V was shortened by 8 bases and J by 1 base, with 5 bases between the two germline ends. CDR3 in amino acids: CASHRNYGYTF. CDR3 nucleotide sequence: TGTGCCAGCCACCGTAACTATGGCTACACCTTC.

V is TRBV5-1 and J is TRBJ2-1; 10 nucleotides agree with TRBD2. Germline-derived CDR1 and CDR2 are SGHRS and YFSETQ. This CDR3 has 15 amino acids. J was trimmed by 8 bases and V by 4 bases; bases with no gene match: 9. CDR3 coding DNA: TGCGCCAGCAGCCGAAGGAGCGGGAGGGTGCATGAGCAGTTCTTC. Translation: CASSRRSGRVHEQFF.

This chain joins TRBV6-5 and TRBJ2-2, with D perhaps TRBD1 or TRBD2 (5 bases each). CDR1 and CDR2 (germline): MNHEY, SVGAGI. V gave up 4 bases and J gave up 7 bases, with 13 bases separating them. The CDR3 length is 14 residues. DNA of the CDR3: TGTGCCAGCAGTTGGGACGCAGCTGGCGGGGAGCTGTTTTTT. This translates into CASSWDAAGGELFF.

V gene TRBV18 combines with J gene TRBJ2-5; a weak D match, TRBD1 (6 bases). This CDR3 spans 14 amino acids. V was pared by 3 bases and J by 4 bases, with 12 bases between. Germline loops: CDR1 KGHSH, CDR2 LQKENI. In nucleotides, the CDR3 is TGTGCCAGCTCACCCGGGGCCAGGGGAGAGACCCAGTACTTC. The encoded protein is CASSPGARGETQYF.

This rearrangement joins TRBV11-2 to TRBJ2-2; the match to TRBD1 covers 10 bases. With 5 bases clipped from V and 5 bases from J, the junction kept 11 bases outside the gene matches. CDR1 SGHAT and CDR2 FQNNGV come from the germline V gene. The CDR3 is 17 residues long. The CDR3 DNA is TGTGCCAGCAGCCACCCTGGCCGGGACAGGGGAACCGGGGAGCTGTTTTTT. This codes for CASSHPGRDRGTGELFF.

This rearrangement joins TRBV10-3 to TRBJ1-6, with D maybe TRBD1 (6 bases). CDR3 length equals 14 residues. With 5 bases removed from V and 5 bases from J, the gap between germline ends came to 10 bases. In germline, CDR1 is ENHRY, CDR2 SYGVKD. The CDR3 DNA sequence: TGTGCCATCAGTCGGACAGAAGATAATTCACCCCTCCACTTT. It encodes CAISRTEDNSPLHF.